A selection of T cell receptor beta chains follows, all from one sample in a study of T cells after yellow fever vaccination. Using its own MiXCR run on the 5' RACE reads, TCRdb lists one record per CDR3 protein. The data contain a few hundred thousand distinct CDR3 sequences, approximately 3.8% of them singletons. The sequencing used PBMCs, collected on the day of the yellow fever booster vaccination. The receptor set was obtained from a man younger than 35 who received the YFV17D yellow fever vaccine. CDR3s include the opening cysteine and the closing phenylalanine or tryptophan. The order of the fields is J gene, D gene, V gene, clone size, CDR3 DNA, CDR3 protein. D genes are given only for firm matches. Clone sizes are given selectively: once, few, many, or a class where the clone is expanded.

J gene: TRBJ2-1
D gene: .
V gene: TRBV7-9
clone size: few
CDR3 DNA: TGTGCCAGCAGCTTATGGCAGGGGGAGGGCAATGAGCAGTTCTTC
CDR3 protein: CASSLWQGEGNEQFF

J gene: TRBJ1-5
D gene: .
V gene: TRBV7-2
clone size: .
CDR3 DNA: TGTGCCAGCAGCTTAGAGGGCTCAAGCAATCAGCCCCAGCATTTT
CDR3 protein: CASSLEGSSNQPQHF

J gene: TRBJ2-7
D gene: .
V gene: TRBV20-1
clone size: .
CDR3 DNA: TGCAGTGCTAGAGAACCAGCAAACTACGAGCAGTACTTC
CDR3 protein: CSAREPANYEQYF

J gene: TRBJ2-1
D gene: .
V gene: TRBV27
clone size: few
CDR3 DNA: TGTGCCAGCAGTTTAGAAGGGGGAGGGTTCAATGAGCAGTTCTTC
CDR3 protein: CASSLEGGGFNEQFF

J gene: TRBJ2-7
D gene: .
V gene: TRBV6-5
clone size: many
CDR3 DNA: TGTGCCAGCAGTTACGCACAGGGTTACTCCTACGAGCAGTACTTC
CDR3 protein: CASSYAQGYSYEQYF

J gene: TRBJ2-1
D gene: .
V gene: TRBV9
clone size: few
CDR3 DNA: TGTGCCAGCAGCGTAGCTACGGTGGGTGATGAGCAGTTCTTC
CDR3 protein: CASSVATVGDEQFF

J gene: TRBJ2-1
D gene: .
V gene: TRBV5-1
clone size: many
CDR3 DNA: TGCGCCAGCAGTTTGGCGGGACAGTCCCTTGAGCAGTTCTTC
CDR3 protein: CASSLAGQSLEQFF

J gene: TRBJ2-5
D gene: TRBD2
V gene: TRBV20-1
clone size: many
CDR3 DNA: TGCAGTGCTAGCGGGGGGGGGCAAGAGACCCAGTACTTC
CDR3 protein: CSASGGGQETQYF

J gene: TRBJ2-6
D gene: .
V gene: TRBV5-1
clone size: .
CDR3 DNA: TGCGCCAGCAGCTTGGGAGGGGAAACTGGGGCCAACGTCCTGACTTTC
CDR3 protein: CASSLGGETGANVLTF

J gene: TRBJ1-5
D gene: .
V gene: TRBV7-9
clone size: many
CDR3 DNA: TGTGCCAGCAGCTTAGCGGAAAATAGCAATCAGCCCCAGCATTTT
CDR3 protein: CASSLAENSNQPQHF

J gene: TRBJ2-4
D gene: .
V gene: TRBV7-2
clone size: .
CDR3 DNA: TGTGCCAGCAGCTTAGGTGGGGGGGTCAGGGGAGGAGAAAACATTCAGTACTTC
CDR3 protein: CASSLGGGVRGGENIQYF

J gene: TRBJ2-7
D gene: .
V gene: TRBV20-1
clone size: .
CDR3 DNA: TGCAGTGCTAGAGATCAAGGCTACGAGCAGTACTTC
CDR3 protein: CSARDQGYEQYF

J gene: TRBJ2-2
D gene: .
V gene: TRBV18
clone size: many
CDR3 DNA: TGTGCCAGCTCACCTCTGGTTGGGAGTTACGTCACCGGGGAGCTGTTTTTT
CDR3 protein: CASSPLVGSYVTGELFF

J gene: TRBJ2-7
D gene: .
V gene: TRBV10-3
clone size: .
CDR3 DNA: TGTGCCATCAGTGACAGGGTCACCTACGAGCAGTACTTC
CDR3 protein: CAISDRVTYEQYF

J gene: TRBJ2-5
D gene: TRBD1
V gene: TRBV29-1
clone size: .
CDR3 DNA: TGCTGCGTCGAGGGGGCGTTGGGAGTGACCCAGTACTTC
CDR3 protein: CCVEGALGVTQYF

J gene: TRBJ2-1
D gene: TRBD2
V gene: TRBV5-1
clone size: many
CDR3 DNA: TGCGCCAGCAGCTTGGCCATGTGGGCTAGCGGGGGCCGGGATGAGCAGTTCTTC
CDR3 protein: CASSLAMWASGGRDEQFF

J gene: TRBJ2-1
D gene: TRBD2
V gene: TRBV27
clone size: many
CDR3 DNA: TGTGCCAGCAGACGCCGTGTGGGCGGGAGTTCCTACAATGAGCAGTTCTTC
CDR3 protein: CASRRRVGGSSYNEQFF

J gene: TRBJ2-2
D gene: TRBD2
V gene: TRBV20-1
clone size: many
CDR3 DNA: TGCAGTGCCAGGCGAGAGCGGGGTTACACCGGGGAGCTGTTTTTT
CDR3 protein: CSARRERGYTGELFF

J gene: TRBJ1-6
D gene: .
V gene: TRBV18
clone size: many
CDR3 DNA: TGTGCCACCGTCGGACAGTATAATTCACCCCTCCACTTT
CDR3 protein: CATVGQYNSPLHF

J gene: TRBJ1-1
D gene: TRBD1
V gene: TRBV27
clone size: many
CDR3 DNA: TGTGCCAGCAGTGCCGGGACAGGGATGGTAGCTTTCTTT
CDR3 protein: CASSAGTGMVAFF

J gene: TRBJ2-1
D gene: .
V gene: TRBV4-3
clone size: .
CDR3 DNA: TGCGCCAGCAGCTATCGCCCAAACCCCGGAGGAGCTCAGTTCTTC
CDR3 protein: CASSYRPNPGGAQFF

J gene: TRBJ1-1
D gene: .
V gene: TRBV6-2/TRBV6-3
clone size: many
CDR3 DNA: TGTGCCAGCAGTATCTCGACCAAACCTATCCCCGACACTGAAGCTTTCTTT
CDR3 protein: CASSISTKPIPDTEAFF

J gene: TRBJ2-1
D gene: TRBD2
V gene: TRBV2
clone size: many
CDR3 DNA: TGTGCCAGCAGTCCTGAGCGGGGGACTCTCAATGAGCAGTTCTTC
CDR3 protein: CASSPERGTLNEQFF

J gene: TRBJ2-3
D gene: TRBD2
V gene: TRBV4-2
clone size: many
CDR3 DNA: TGTGCCAGCAGCCAACTTAGCGGGGGAACAGATACGCAGTATTTT
CDR3 protein: CASSQLSGGTDTQYF

J gene: TRBJ2-3
D gene: TRBD2
V gene: TRBV20-1
clone size: many
CDR3 DNA: TGCAGTGCCCGGACTAGCGCGGGCACAGATACGCAGTATTTT
CDR3 protein: CSARTSAGTDTQYF

J gene: TRBJ2-1
D gene: TRBD2
V gene: TRBV9
clone size: many
CDR3 DNA: TGTGCCAGCAGCGCGTCTAGCGGCTACAATGAGCAGTTCTTC
CDR3 protein: CASSASSGYNEQFF

J gene: TRBJ1-6
D gene: .
V gene: TRBV7-9
clone size: many
CDR3 DNA: TGTGCCAGCAGCTTCCAGAATTCACCCCTCCACTTT
CDR3 protein: CASSFQNSPLHF

J gene: TRBJ2-5
D gene: TRBD1
V gene: TRBV5-5
clone size: many
CDR3 DNA: TGTGCCAGCAGCGAGGTCGGGACAGGGGACCGAGAGACCCAGTACTTC
CDR3 protein: CASSEVGTGDRETQYF

J gene: TRBJ2-7
D gene: .
V gene: TRBV15
clone size: many
CDR3 DNA: TGTGCCACCAGCACGGGGCAATCGGACGAGCAGTACTTC
CDR3 protein: CATSTGQSDEQYF

J gene: TRBJ1-5
D gene: .
V gene: TRBV6-6
clone size: .
CDR3 DNA: TGTGCCAGCAGGCCGGGGACAATTCAGCCCCAGCATTTT
CDR3 protein: CASRPGTIQPQHF

J gene: TRBJ2-7
D gene: .
V gene: TRBV3-1
clone size: many
CDR3 DNA: TGTGCCAGCAGCCGGGACTCCGGTCGAGAGCAGTACTTC
CDR3 protein: CASSRDSGREQYF

J gene: TRBJ2-7
D gene: .
V gene: TRBV12-3/TRBV12-4
clone size: .
CDR3 DNA: TGTGCCAGCACCGGGGGAGGATACGAGCAGTACTTC
CDR3 protein: CASTGGGYEQYF

J gene: TRBJ1-1
D gene: TRBD1
V gene: TRBV6-2/TRBV6-3
clone size: .
CDR3 DNA: TGTGCCAGCAGTTTGAAGGGGGCGGGGAACACTGAAGCTTTCTTT
CDR3 protein: CASSLKGAGNTEAFF

J gene: TRBJ2-7
D gene: .
V gene: TRBV12-3/TRBV12-4
clone size: .
CDR3 DNA: TGTGCCAGCAGTTTTGAGGCGTACAGTTCCTACGAGCAGTACTTC
CDR3 protein: CASSFEAYSSYEQYF

J gene: TRBJ2-1
D gene: .
V gene: TRBV13
clone size: .
CDR3 DNA: TGTGCCAGCAGCCGGTGGGGGACATCCTACAATGAGCAGTTCTTC
CDR3 protein: CASSRWGTSYNEQFF

J gene: TRBJ1-1
D gene: TRBD1
V gene: TRBV4-3
clone size: few
CDR3 DNA: TGCGCCAGCAGCCAAGACCTGACAGGGATGAGTCACACTGAAGCTTTCTTT
CDR3 protein: CASSQDLTGMSHTEAFF

J gene: TRBJ2-7
D gene: TRBD2
V gene: TRBV11-2
clone size: many
CDR3 DNA: TGTGCCAGCAGCACCGACTTGACTAGCGGGTACTACGAGCAGTACTTC
CDR3 protein: CASSTDLTSGYYEQYF

J gene: TRBJ2-3
D gene: TRBD2
V gene: TRBV7-2
clone size: few
CDR3 DNA: TGTGCCAGCAGCAACGGGGGGGCTGTCCTCACAGATACGCAGTATTTT
CDR3 protein: CASSNGGAVLTDTQYF

J gene: TRBJ2-3
D gene: .
V gene: TRBV5-1
clone size: many
CDR3 DNA: TGCGCCAGCATGAAGACTGGGGGGACGGATACGCAGTATTTT
CDR3 protein: CASMKTGGTDTQYF

J gene: TRBJ2-5
D gene: .
V gene: TRBV29-1
clone size: .
CDR3 DNA: TGCAGCGTTGAAGTTCTCGCCCCCCGTGAGACCCAGTACTTC
CDR3 protein: CSVEVLAPRETQYF

J gene: TRBJ1-2
D gene: TRBD1
V gene: TRBV7-2
clone size: many
CDR3 DNA: TGTGCCAGCAGCCCTGGACAGGGCGGCTATGGCTACACCTTC
CDR3 protein: CASSPGQGGYGYTF

J gene: TRBJ2-2
D gene: TRBD2
V gene: TRBV7-2
clone size: few
CDR3 DNA: TGTGCCAGCAGCTTAGGACGGGGGGGCGATTACACCGGGGAGCTGTTTTTT
CDR3 protein: CASSLGRGGDYTGELFF

J gene: TRBJ1-1
D gene: .
V gene: TRBV6-6
clone size: .
CDR3 DNA: TGTGCCAGCAGTTACACGGAGAAGGGGACTGAAGCTTTCTTT
CDR3 protein: CASSYTEKGTEAFF

J gene: TRBJ2-3
D gene: TRBD1
V gene: TRBV24-1
clone size: .
CDR3 DNA: TGTGCCACCAGTGTTACAGGGACAGATAATTCAGATACGCAGTATTTT
CDR3 protein: CATSVTGTDNSDTQYF

J gene: TRBJ2-2
D gene: .
V gene: TRBV2
clone size: many
CDR3 DNA: TGTGCCAGCAGTGAGATGACAGCCTCGGTAGGAAACGGGGAGCTGTTTTTT
CDR3 protein: CASSEMTASVGNGELFF

J gene: TRBJ2-4
D gene: TRBD1
V gene: TRBV4-3
clone size: many
CDR3 DNA: TGCGCCAGCAGCCAATGGGACAGGATTAACATTCAGTACTTC
CDR3 protein: CASSQWDRINIQYF